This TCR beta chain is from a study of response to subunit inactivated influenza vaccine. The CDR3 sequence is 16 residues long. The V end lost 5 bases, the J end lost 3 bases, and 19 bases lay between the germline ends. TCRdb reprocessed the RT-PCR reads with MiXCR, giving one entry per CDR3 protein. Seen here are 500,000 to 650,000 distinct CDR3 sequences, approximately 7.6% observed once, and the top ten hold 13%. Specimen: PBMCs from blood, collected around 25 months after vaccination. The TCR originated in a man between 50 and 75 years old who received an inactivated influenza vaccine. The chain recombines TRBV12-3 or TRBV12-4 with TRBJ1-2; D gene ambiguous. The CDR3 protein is CASSPITSTGDYGYTF. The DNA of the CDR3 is TGTGCCAGCAGTCCGATAACCTCGACCGGGGACTATGGCTACACCTTC.